A single sample gave rise to the 2 T cell receptor beta chains below, sequenced in a study of human T cells and chemical hapten exposure. In TCRdb, the RACE reads were re-called with MiXCR into one record per CDR3 protein. The profile shows 180,000 or so distinct CDR3 sequences, about 15% of them singletons. Noted time point: patch test 1, 2 weeks after DPC sensitization. Treatment in this sample: therapeutic diphenylcyclopropenone sensitization with weekly scalp DPC. This sample comprised whole blood, obtained in connection with sensitization to the hapten diphenylcyclopropenone (DPC). The receptor source for this set is a woman in her twenties or thirties with alopecia areata. Some clones in this sample may be carry-over from other donors' samples.

The V and J genes are TRBV28 and TRBJ2-3, with a weak D call TRBD2 (6 bases). Germline CDR1 is MDHEN and CDR2 is SYDVKM. The CDR3 consists of 14 residues. Trimming cost V 6 bases and J 8 bases, with 18 bases left between them. DNA of the CDR3: TGTGCCAGCAGGCCGGGACTCTCGCCGGGTACGCAGTATTTT. Translated: CASRPGLSPGTQYF.

This sequence joins TRBV9 and TRBJ2-2; 8 bases fit TRBD2. This CDR3 has 16 amino acids. V shed 0 bases, J shed 4 bases, and the junction held 5 bases outside the gene matches. Germline lookup yields CDR1 SGDLS and CDR2 YYNGEE. CDR3 DNA sequence: TGTGCCAGCAGCGTAGCGGGACGGGGGGGCACCGGGGAGCTGTTTTTT. The encoded protein is CASSVAGRGGTGELFF. Full variable domain (remainder filled in from reference TRBV9 and TRBJ2-2): DSGVTQTPKHLITATGQRVTLRCSPRSGDLSVYWYQQSLDQGLQFLIQYYNGEERAKGNILERFSAQQFPDLHSELNLSSLELGDSALYFCASSVAGRGGTGELFFGEGSRLTVL.